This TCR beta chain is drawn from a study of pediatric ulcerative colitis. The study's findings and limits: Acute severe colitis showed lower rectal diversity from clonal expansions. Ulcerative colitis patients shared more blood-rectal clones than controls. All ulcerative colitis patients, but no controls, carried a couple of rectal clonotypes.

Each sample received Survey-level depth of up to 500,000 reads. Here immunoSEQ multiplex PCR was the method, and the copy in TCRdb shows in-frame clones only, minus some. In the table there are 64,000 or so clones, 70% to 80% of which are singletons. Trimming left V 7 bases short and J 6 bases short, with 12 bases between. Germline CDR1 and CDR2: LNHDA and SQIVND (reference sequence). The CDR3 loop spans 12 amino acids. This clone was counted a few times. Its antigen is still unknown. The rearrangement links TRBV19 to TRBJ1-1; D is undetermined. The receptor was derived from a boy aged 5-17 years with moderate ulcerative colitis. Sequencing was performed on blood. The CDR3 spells CASTTSRAEAFF. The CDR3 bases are TGTGCCAGTACCACTAGTCGAGCTGAAGCTTTCTTT.